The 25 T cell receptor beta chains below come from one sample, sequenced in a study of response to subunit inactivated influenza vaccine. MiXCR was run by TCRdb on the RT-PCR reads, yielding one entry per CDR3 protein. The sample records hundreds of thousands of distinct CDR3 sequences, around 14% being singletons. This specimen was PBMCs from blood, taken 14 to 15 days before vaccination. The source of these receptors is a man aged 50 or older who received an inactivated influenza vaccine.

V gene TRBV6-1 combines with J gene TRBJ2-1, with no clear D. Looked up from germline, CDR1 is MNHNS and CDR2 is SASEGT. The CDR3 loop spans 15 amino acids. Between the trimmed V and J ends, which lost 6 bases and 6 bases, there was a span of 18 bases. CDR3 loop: CASSARVGFSNEQFF. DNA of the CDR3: TGTGCCAGCAGCGCCCGAGTGGGGTTCTCCAATGAGCAGTTCTTC.

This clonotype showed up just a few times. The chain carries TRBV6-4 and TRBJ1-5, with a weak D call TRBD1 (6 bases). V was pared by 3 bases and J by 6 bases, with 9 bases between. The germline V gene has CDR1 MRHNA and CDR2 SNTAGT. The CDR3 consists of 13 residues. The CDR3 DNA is TGTGCCAGCAGTGAGGGGGCGAGTCAGCCCCAGCATTTT. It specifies CASSEGASQPQHF.

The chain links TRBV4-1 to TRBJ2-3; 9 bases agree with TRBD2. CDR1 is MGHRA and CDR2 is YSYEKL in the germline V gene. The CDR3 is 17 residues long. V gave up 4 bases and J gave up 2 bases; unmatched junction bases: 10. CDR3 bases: TGCGCCAGCAGCCCGGAGCTAGCGGGGTTTCTCACAGATACGCAGTATTTT. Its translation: CASSPELAGFLTDTQYF.

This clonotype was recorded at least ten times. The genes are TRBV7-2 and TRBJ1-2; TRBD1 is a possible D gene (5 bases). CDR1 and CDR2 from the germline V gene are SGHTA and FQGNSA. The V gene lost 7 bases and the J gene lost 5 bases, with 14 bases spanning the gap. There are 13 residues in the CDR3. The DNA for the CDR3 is TGTGCCAGCACCGGGGGGAGGGATTATGGCTACACCTTC. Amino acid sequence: CASTGGRDYGYTF.

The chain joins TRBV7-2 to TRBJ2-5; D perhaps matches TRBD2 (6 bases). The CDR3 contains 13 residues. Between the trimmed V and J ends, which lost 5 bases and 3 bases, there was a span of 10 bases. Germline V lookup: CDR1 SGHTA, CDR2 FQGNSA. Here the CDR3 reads CASSGGGEETQYF. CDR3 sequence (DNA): TGTGCCAGCAGCGGTGGAGGGGAAGAGACCCAGTACTTC.

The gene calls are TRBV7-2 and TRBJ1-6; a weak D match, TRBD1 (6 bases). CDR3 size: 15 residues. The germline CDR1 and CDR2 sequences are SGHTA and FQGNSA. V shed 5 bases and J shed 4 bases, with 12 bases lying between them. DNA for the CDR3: TGTGCCAGCAGCACCACAGGGTCTTATAATTCACCCCTCCACTTT. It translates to CASSTTGSYNSPLHF.

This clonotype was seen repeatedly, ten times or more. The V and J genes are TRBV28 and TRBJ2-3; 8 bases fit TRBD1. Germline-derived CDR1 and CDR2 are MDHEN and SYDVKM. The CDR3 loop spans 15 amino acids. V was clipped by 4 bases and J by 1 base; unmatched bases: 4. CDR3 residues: CASSSQTGGTDTQYF. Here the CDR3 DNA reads TGTGCCAGCAGTTCCCAGACAGGGGGCACAGATACGCAGTATTTT.

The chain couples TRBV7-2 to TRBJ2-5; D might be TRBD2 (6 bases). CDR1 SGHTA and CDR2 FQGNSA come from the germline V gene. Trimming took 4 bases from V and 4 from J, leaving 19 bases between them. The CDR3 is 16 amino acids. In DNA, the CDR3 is TGTGCCAGCAGCTCAGACGCGGGACTTTTAGGAGAGACCCAGTACTTC. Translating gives CASSSDAGLLGETQYF.

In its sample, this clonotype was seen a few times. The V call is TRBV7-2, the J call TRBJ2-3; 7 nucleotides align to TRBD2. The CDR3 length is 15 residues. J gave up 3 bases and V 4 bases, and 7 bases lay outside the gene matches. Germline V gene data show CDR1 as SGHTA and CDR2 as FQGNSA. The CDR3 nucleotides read TGTGCCAGCAGCTGGGGGGGGTTAGGGACAGATACGCAGTATTTT. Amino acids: CASSWGGLGTDTQYF.

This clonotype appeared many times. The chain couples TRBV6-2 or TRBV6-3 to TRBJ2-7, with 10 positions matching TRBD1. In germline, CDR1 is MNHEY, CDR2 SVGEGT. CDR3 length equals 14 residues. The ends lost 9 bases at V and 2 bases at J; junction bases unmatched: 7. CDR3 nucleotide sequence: TGTGCCAGTAAAACCGGGACAGGGGCCTACGAGCAGTACTTC. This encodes CASKTGTGAYEQYF.

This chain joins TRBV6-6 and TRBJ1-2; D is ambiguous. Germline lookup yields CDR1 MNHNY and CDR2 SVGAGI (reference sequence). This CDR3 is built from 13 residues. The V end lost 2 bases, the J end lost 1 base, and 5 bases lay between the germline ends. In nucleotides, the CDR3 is TGTGCCAGCAGTTACGTTAATAACTATGGCTACACCTTC. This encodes CASSYVNNYGYTF.

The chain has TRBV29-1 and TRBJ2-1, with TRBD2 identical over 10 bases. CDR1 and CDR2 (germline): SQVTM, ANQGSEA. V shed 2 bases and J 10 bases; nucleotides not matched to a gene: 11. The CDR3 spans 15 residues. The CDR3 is CSVERLPSGSGEQFF. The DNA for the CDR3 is TGCAGCGTTGAAAGGTTGCCTAGCGGGAGTGGGGAGCAGTTCTTC.

The CDR3 sequence: CASRSSGGSDTQYF. The CDR3 DNA follows: TGTGCCAGCAGGTCAAGCGGGGGGTCAGATACGCAGTATTTT. V is TRBV7-2 and J is TRBJ2-3; TRBD2 aligns across 9 bases. The CDR3 has 14 amino acids. Germline-derived CDR1 and CDR2 are SGHTA and FQGNSA. Trimming cost V 6 bases and J 4 bases; bases outside gene matches: 5.

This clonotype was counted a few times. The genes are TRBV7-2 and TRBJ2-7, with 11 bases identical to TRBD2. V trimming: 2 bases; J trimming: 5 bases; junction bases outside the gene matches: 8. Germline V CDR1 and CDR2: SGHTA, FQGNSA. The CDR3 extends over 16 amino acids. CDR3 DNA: TGTGCCAGCAGCTTAATAGCGGGAGGGTTGACGAACGAGCAGTACTTC. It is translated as CASSLIAGGLTNEQYF.

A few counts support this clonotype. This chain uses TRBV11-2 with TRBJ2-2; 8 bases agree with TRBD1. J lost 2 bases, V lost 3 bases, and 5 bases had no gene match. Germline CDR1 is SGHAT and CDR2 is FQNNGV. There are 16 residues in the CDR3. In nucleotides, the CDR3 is TGTGCCAGCAGCTTCTACGGGACAGGAAACACCGGGGAGCTGTTTTTT. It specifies CASSFYGTGNTGELFF.

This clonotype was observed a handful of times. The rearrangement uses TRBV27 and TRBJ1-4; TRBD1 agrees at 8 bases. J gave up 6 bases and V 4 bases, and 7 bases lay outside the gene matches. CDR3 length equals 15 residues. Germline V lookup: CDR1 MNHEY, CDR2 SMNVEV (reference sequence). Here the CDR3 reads CASSSQGARDEKLFF. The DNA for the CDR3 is TGTGCCAGCAGTTCGCAGGGGGCTCGGGATGAAAAACTGTTTTTT.

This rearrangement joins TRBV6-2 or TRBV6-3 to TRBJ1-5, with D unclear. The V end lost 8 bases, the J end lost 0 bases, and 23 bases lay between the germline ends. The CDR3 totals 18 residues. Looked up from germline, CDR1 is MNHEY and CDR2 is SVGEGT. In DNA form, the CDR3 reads TGTGCCAGCTCCGGCGGTCCTGTCGAATTCATTAGCAATCAGCCCCAGCATTTT. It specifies CASSGGPVEFISNQPQHF.

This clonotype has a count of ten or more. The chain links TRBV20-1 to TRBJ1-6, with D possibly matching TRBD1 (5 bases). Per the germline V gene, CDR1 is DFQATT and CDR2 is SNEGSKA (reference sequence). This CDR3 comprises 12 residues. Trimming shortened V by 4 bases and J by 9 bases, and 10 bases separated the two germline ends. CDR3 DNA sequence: TGCAGTGCTATGGGGGAGGGTTCACCCCTCCACTTT. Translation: CSAMGEGSPLHF.

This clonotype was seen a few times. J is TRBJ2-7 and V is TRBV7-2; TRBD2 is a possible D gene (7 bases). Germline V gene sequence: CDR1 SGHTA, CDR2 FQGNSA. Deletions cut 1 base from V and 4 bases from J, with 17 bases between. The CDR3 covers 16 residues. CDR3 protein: CASSLEGGPGPYEQYF. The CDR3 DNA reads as TGTGCCAGCAGCTTAGAGGGGGGGCCTGGCCCATACGAGCAGTACTTC.

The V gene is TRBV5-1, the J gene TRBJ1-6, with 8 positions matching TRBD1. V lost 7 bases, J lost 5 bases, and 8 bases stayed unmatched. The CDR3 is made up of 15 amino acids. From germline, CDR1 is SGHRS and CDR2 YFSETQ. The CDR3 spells CASARTGQDNSPLHF. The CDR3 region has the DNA TGCGCCAGCGCACGGACAGGGCAGGATAATTCACCCCTCCACTTT.

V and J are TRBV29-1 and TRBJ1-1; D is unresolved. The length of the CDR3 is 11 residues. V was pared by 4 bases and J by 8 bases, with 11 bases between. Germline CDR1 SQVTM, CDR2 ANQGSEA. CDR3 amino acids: CSVGRTPEAFF. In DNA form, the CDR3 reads TGCAGCGTTGGGCGTACGCCAGAAGCTTTCTTT.

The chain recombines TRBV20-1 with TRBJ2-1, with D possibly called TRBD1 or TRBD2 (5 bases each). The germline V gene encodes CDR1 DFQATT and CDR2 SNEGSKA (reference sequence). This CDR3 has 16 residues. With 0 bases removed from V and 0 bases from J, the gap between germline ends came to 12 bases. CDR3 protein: CSARDWDVRSYNEQFF. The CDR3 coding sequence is TGCAGTGCTAGAGATTGGGACGTCCGCTCCTACAATGAGCAGTTCTTC.

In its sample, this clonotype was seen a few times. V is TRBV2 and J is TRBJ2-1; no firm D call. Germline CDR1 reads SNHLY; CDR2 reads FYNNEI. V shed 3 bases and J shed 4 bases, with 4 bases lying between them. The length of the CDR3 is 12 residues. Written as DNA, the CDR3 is TGTGCCAGCAGTGATGATTACAATGAGCAGTTCTTC. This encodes CASSDDYNEQFF.

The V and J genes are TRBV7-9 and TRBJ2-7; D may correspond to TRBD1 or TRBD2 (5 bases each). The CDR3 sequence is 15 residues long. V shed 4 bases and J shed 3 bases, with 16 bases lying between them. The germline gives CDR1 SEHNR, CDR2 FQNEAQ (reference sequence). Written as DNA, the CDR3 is TGTGCCAGCAGCTACCGGGACCGCAATATCTACGAGCAGTACTTC. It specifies CASSYRDRNIYEQYF.

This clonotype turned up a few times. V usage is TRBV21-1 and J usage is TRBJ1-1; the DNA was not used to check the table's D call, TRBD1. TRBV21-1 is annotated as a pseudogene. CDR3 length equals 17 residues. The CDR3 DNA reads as TGTGCCAGCAGCCCCCGGGCGCGACAGGGGGTTAACACTGAAGCTTTCTTT. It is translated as CASSPRARQGVNTEAFF.